The next 25 T cell receptor beta chains were all read from a single sample in a study of tumor and adjacent non-tumor tissue in lung cancer. This sample's RNA came from whole unsorted tissue. More than 3 cm separated this lung sample from the edge of the tumor. TCRbeta libraries were built with three rounds of nested PCR, modified from ARM-PCR. MiXCR was run by TCRdb on the multiplex PCR reads, yielding one entry per CDR3 protein. The data contain approximately 100,000 distinct CDR3 sequences, about 63% of them singletons. The sample was distant non-tumor lung tissue. The receptors come from a man between 60 and 75 years old with non-small cell lung cancer.

On this clonotype itself: Compared with germline, one end of the junction differs, possibly owing to a read error. This chain uses TRBV11-2 with TRBJ2-3; 7 positions match TRBD1. The germline gives CDR1 SGHAT, CDR2 FQNNGV. The CDR3 runs 15 residues. The CDR3 region is CASNLEGASADTQYF. The CDR3 bases are TGTGCCAGCAACTTAGAGGGGGCCAGCGCAGATACGCAGTATTTT.

This clonotype is deemed medium-sized. This rearrangement joins TRBV29-1 to TRBJ2-3; D is uncertain. Trimming removed 7 bases from V and 5 bases from J, with 10 bases in between. This CDR3 comprises 11 residues. Germline CDR1 reads SQVTM; CDR2 reads ANQGSEA. CDR3 coding DNA: TGCAGCGCTTTCCACCAAGATACGCAGTATTTT. This encodes CSAFHQDTQYF.

This clonotype occurred once. A junction boundary mismatches the germline segment, possibly from a read error. The chain combines TRBV6-5 with TRBJ2-4; D uncertain. CDR3 size: 14 residues. Germline CDR1 reads MNHEY; CDR2 reads SVGAGI. CDR3 nucleotides: TGTGCCAACAGTCTCCGCATGGAGACAAACATTCAGTACTTC. This gives the protein CANSLRMETNIQYF.

As concerns this clonotype: Mismatch with germline at one junction end may stem from a read error. The chain combines TRBV25-1 with TRBJ1-4; possibly TRBD1 for D (6 bases). The germline V gene encodes CDR1 MGHDK and CDR2 SYGVNS. The CDR3 totals 14 residues. CDR3 bases: TGTGCCACCAGTGATTACAGGGTCTATGAAAAACTGTTTTTT. Residues: CATSDYRVYEKLFF.

This clonotype occurred many times. V usage is TRBV5-1 and J usage is TRBJ1-5; D gene unclear. The CDR3 sequence is 15 residues long. The germline V gene has CDR1 SGHRS and CDR2 YFSETQ. Deletions cut 0 bases from V and 0 bases from J, with 7 bases between. CDR3 protein: CASSLDEGSNQPQHF. DNA of the CDR3: TGCGCCAGCAGCTTGGATGAGGGTAGCAATCAGCCCCAGCATTTT.

This clonotype has only a few counts. No conserved phenylalanine or tryptophan is present at the end of the CDR3, so a read error is the likely explanation. This chain joins TRBV6-1 and TRBJ2-7; D ambiguous. Trimming removed 3 bases at V and 4 bases at J, with 4 bases between. The germline V gene has CDR1 MNHNS and CDR2 SASEGT. This CDR3 comprises 11 residues. The CDR3 reads CASSEYYEQYL. DNA for the CDR3: TGTGCCAGCAGTGAGTATTACGAGCAGTACTTA.

Worth noting for this clonotype: This may come from a read error, since a much larger clone is one base off. J is TRBJ2-1 and V is TRBV5-6; D not resolved. Germline V CDR1 and CDR2: SGHDT, YYEEEE. The CDR3 spans 14 residues. The CDR3 is CARSLAGPPNEQFF. In DNA, the CDR3 is TGTGCCAGGAGCTTGGCTGGCCCTCCCAATGAGCAGTTCTTC.

For this clonotype: A junction boundary mismatches the germline segment, possibly from a read error. V usage is TRBV20-1 and J usage is TRBJ1-1; TRBD1 matches 9 bases. Germline-derived CDR1 and CDR2 are DFQATT and SNEGSKA (reference sequence). CDR3 size: 16 residues. As DNA, the CDR3 is TGCAGTGCTAGAACCACAGGGGGCGCGTGGAACATTGAAGCTTTCTTT. Its translation: CSARTTGGAWNIEAFF.

This clonotype was recorded many times. The genes are TRBV29-1 and TRBJ2-7; D gene ambiguous. In germline, CDR1 is SQVTM, CDR2 ANQGSEA. V was clipped by 4 bases and J by 6 bases, with 16 bases between them. This CDR3 is 13 amino acids long. The CDR3 loop reads CSVGPKTQGEQYF. For the CDR3, the DNA is TGCAGCGTTGGACCGAAAACCCAAGGCGAGCAGTACTTC.

The chain joins TRBV20-1 to TRBJ1-6; tentative D call: TRBD1 (5 bases). The germline CDR1 and CDR2 sequences are DFQATT and SNEGSKA (reference sequence). The CDR3 has 17 residues. Trimming pared 0 bases from V and 0 bases from J, leaving 12 bases between. The CDR3 sequence: CSARDRLGGSYNSPLHF. CDR3 coding DNA: TGCAGTGCTAGAGATCGTCTGGGGGGCTCCTATAATTCACCCCTCCACTTT.

With regard to this clonotype: This may be a read error, as it is one base from a much larger clone. The chain carries TRBV12-3 or TRBV12-4 and TRBJ1-5; D is unclear. The CDR3 has 15 residues. The CDR3 here is CVSSPAGVGNQPQHF. In nucleotides, the CDR3 is TGTGTCAGCAGCCCCGCCGGGGTTGGTAATCAGCCCCAGCATTTT.

This clonotype was found many times. The rearrangement links TRBV6-1 to TRBJ2-5; the match to TRBD2 covers 10 bases. In germline, CDR1 is MNHNS, CDR2 SASEGT. V lost 6 bases, J lost 2 bases, and 12 bases stayed unmatched. The CDR3 covers 17 residues. The CDR3 spells CASSKSRTSGAQETQYF. The CDR3, as DNA: TGTGCCAGCAGCAAAAGCCGGACTAGCGGCGCTCAAGAGACCCAGTACTTC.

In the case of this clonotype: A much more abundant neighbour one base away suggests this may be a read error. The V call is TRBV5-1, the J call TRBJ2-5, with 8 positions matching TRBD1. Trimming cost V 0 bases and J 5 bases; bases outside gene matches: 6. This CDR3 region has 15 residues. CDR1 and CDR2 from the germline V gene are SGHRS and YFSETQ. DNA of the CDR3: TGCGCCAGCAGCTTGGCCGAGACAGGGGTGGAGACCCAGTACTTC. Translation gives CASSLAETGVETQYF.

A word on this clonotype: Mismatch with germline at one junction end may stem from a read error. The rearrangement links TRBV12-3 or TRBV12-4 to TRBJ2-4, with D perhaps matching TRBD1 or TRBD2 (5 bases each). This CDR3 is 15 amino acids long. CDR3 bases: TGTGCCGGCAGTATGGGGGTACTAGCCAAAAACATTCAGTACTTC. Translation: CAGSMGVLAKNIQYF.

This clonotype appeared many times. This rearrangement joins TRBV5-1 to TRBJ2-2; D not resolved. V was pared by 0 bases and J by 1 base, with 7 bases between. The CDR3 runs to 15 residues. Germline V CDR1 and CDR2: SGHRS, YFSETQ. DNA of the CDR3: TGCGCCAGCAGCTTGGAACATCGGAACACCGGGGAGCTGTTTTTT. Protein sequence: CASSLEHRNTGELFF.

The CDR3 spells CSARVWTGSNTGELFF. The CDR3 DNA follows: TGCAGCGCCAGGGTGTGGACAGGGTCGAACACCGGGGAGCTGTTTTTT. J is TRBJ2-2 and V is TRBV29-1; 8 positions match TRBD1. Germline V gives CDR1 SQVTM, CDR2 ANQGSEA. With V trimmed by 7 bases and J by 0 bases, 10 bases remained unmatched. This CDR3 is 16 amino acids long.

With respect to this clonotype: A much larger clone differs from this one at a single base, so this may be a read error. No conserved phenylalanine or tryptophan ends this CDR3, so it is likely a read error. V and J are TRBV7-9 and TRBJ2-5, with 8 nucleotides matching TRBD1. There are 15 residues in the CDR3. Germline trimming cut 2 bases from V and 7 bases from J; bases unmatched to any gene: 9. CDR1 is SEHNR, CDR2 FQNEAQ, per germline (reference sequence). The CDR3 here is CASSLNEGQAGTQYL. CDR3 sequence (DNA): TGTGCCAGCAGCTTAAATGAGGGACAGGCGGGGACCCAGTACCTC.

This clonotype was found many times. The gene calls are TRBV6-5 and TRBJ2-1; TRBD2 might be the D (6 bases). This CDR3 spans 12 amino acids. Trimming cost V 3 bases and J 9 bases, with 9 bases left between them. Germline CDR1 MNHEY, CDR2 SVGAGI. CDR3 protein: CASSYRAGEQFF. CDR3 bases: TGTGCCAGCAGTTATCGAGCGGGTGAGCAGTTCTTC.

A word on this clonotype: One end of the junction does not line up with germline, which may come from a read error. DNA for the CDR3: TGTGTCAGCAGTTACTCGGGGACTAGTTTCGGGGAGCTGTTTTTT. Its protein product is CVSSYSGTSFGELFF. The chain has TRBV6-5 and TRBJ2-2, with 8 bases lining up with TRBD2. CDR1 is MNHEY, CDR2 SVGAGI, per germline. This CDR3 contains 15 residues.

In regard to this clonotype: The CDR3 end shows no conserved phenylalanine or tryptophan, and so a read error is likely. The chain recombines TRBV10-3 with TRBJ1-5, with D perhaps matching TRBD1 (5 bases). V was pared by 7 bases and J by 1 base, with 8 bases between. The length of the CDR3 is 13 residues. Germline lookup yields CDR1 ENHRY and CDR2 SYGVKD. The CDR3 nucleotides read TGTGCCATCACCCGGGACAGCAATCAGCCCCAGCATTAT. As protein: CAITRDSNQPQHY.

V and J are TRBV20-1 and TRBJ2-1; D is uncertain. Germline values: CDR1 DFQATT, CDR2 SNEGSKA (reference sequence). Deletions cut 1 base from V and 3 bases from J, with 7 bases between. This CDR3 is 13 amino acids long. CDR3 protein: CSARATDYNEQFF. The DNA for the CDR3 is TGCAGTGCTAGAGCTACCGACTACAATGAGCAGTTCTTC.

The rearrangement joins TRBV29-1 to TRBJ1-1; tentatively, D is TRBD1 (5 bases). From germline, CDR1 is SQVTM and CDR2 ANQGSEA. The germline V and J ends were trimmed by 4 bases and 6 bases, with 12 bases remaining between them. The CDR3 is made up of 12 amino acids. DNA of the CDR3: TGCAGCGTTGCGGGGGTGTGGGCTGAAGCTTTCTTT. As protein: CSVAGVWAEAFF.

V is TRBV14 and J is TRBJ1-1, with 7 bases matching TRBD1. Losses at the gene ends were 6 bases for V and 7 bases for J; bases not matched to a gene: 5. The CDR3 extends over 12 amino acids. The V gene's germline CDR1 is SGHDN and CDR2 FVKESK. As DNA, the CDR3 is TGTGCCAGCAGACCGGACAGGCGTGAAGCTTTCTTT. Translated, it gives CASRPDRREAFF.

J is TRBJ2-7 and V is TRBV20-1; possibly TRBD1 for D (5 bases). The CDR3 consists of 14 residues. Trimming pared 1 base from V and 4 bases from J, leaving 14 bases between. The germline V gene has CDR1 DFQATT and CDR2 SNEGSKA (reference sequence). The CDR3 protein is CSARVSSGWYEQYF. The CDR3 DNA sequence: TGCAGTGCTAGAGTTAGTTCAGGGTGGTACGAGCAGTACTTC.

Points on this clonotype: A read error may account for a junction end that differs from germline. The chain carries TRBV11-1 and TRBJ2-1; D unresolved. The CDR3 spans 11 residues. Looked up from germline, CDR1 is SGHAT and CDR2 is FQDESV (reference sequence). Written as DNA, the CDR3 is TGTGCCGGCAGCCCCGAAAATGAGCAATTCTTC. Translated: CAGSPENEQFF.